This T cell receptor (beta chain) is from a study of response to subunit inactivated influenza vaccine. TCRdb analysed the RT-PCR reads with MiXCR anew, one entry per CDR3 protein. The sample has a few hundred thousand distinct CDR3 sequences, over 9% seen once; the top ten hold about 11%. CDR1 is MNHEY and CDR2 is SVGEGT in the germline V gene. The CDR3 has 14 residues. Trimming removed 2 bases at V and 4 bases at J, with 12 bases between. The table lists this clonotype with a few counts. These same data were also listed under a study on T cells expressing NK-cell markers. That source adds: With UMIs, 5'RACE template switching was used to make TCR beta cDNA. Investigators obtained TCR beta repertoires from sorted CD3+CD56+NKG2C+, CD3+CD56+NKG2C- and CD3+CD56-NKG2C+ T cells. Seven sequenced donors out of eight were HCMV-seropositive, one seronegative. Of the CD8+ T cell pool in several donors, about 1.0-8% was accounted for by dominant NKG2C+ clonotypes.

The chain recombines TRBV6-2 or TRBV6-3 with TRBJ2-7; D possibly corresponds to TRBD2 (6 bases). Specimen: PBMCs from blood, collected on the day of vaccination. The sequence came from a man aged 45-65 years who received an inactivated influenza vaccine. This CDR3 reads CASSYPRGRYEQYF. DNA of the CDR3: TGTGCCAGCAGTTACCCGCGGGGCAGGTACGAGCAGTACTTC.